This entry concerns a single TCR beta chain. The data belong to a study of blood T cell repertoires in COVID-19. As for the study in general: Sources were T cells, B-cell-depleted T cells, or PBMCs; the material itself was cDNA or gDNA.

Profiled with immunoSEQ multiplex PCR; TCRdb holds only in-frame clones, not every one. The sample carries about 380,000 clones, roughly 90% recorded once. The CDR3 spans 13 residues. In germline, CDR1 is SGHTA, CDR2 FQGNSA. After removal of 4 bases from V and 8 bases from J, the junction contained 7 bases not matched to a gene. Participants had their cohort set by participant-reported clinical history. This TCR derives from a woman in her twenties or thirties who had recovered from COVID-19. The V call is TRBV7-2, the J call TRBJ1-2, with TRBD1 matching over 7 bases. The sequenced sample consisted of PBMCs or T cells enriched from blood (not recorded which). The DNA of the CDR3 is TGTGCCAGCAGCTCGAGACAGGGCGGCGGCTACACCTTC. Protein: CASSSRQGGGYTF.